This T cell receptor beta chain was profiled in a study of T cells in Graves' hyperthyroidism and ophthalmopathy. Study-level background: Peripheral blood collection took place at initial diagnosis, before any treatment. General study findings and limits: Ophthalmopathy was predicted by the model a median of about six months ahead of onset. Ophthalmopathy was told apart from stable hyperthyroidism by a 13 V-J model.

Patients were excluded for uncontrolled infection, other autoimmune disease, pregnancy or lactation. This clonotype was recorded at least ten times. Its antigen is as yet unknown. Amplification yielded TCR beta CDR3 regions, with RNA transcripts as the source. A first-round RT-PCR of the TCR CDR3 used the HTBI primer set. TCRdb redid the calling of the multiplex PCR reads with MiXCR, one entry per CDR3 protein. The data contain nearly 250,000 distinct CDR3 sequences, approximately 25% of them singletons. CDR3 size: 14 residues. Germline V gene lookup returns CDR1 SNHLY and CDR2 FYNNEI. With 6 bases clipped from V and 3 bases from J, the junction kept 7 bases outside the gene matches.

Sequences were obtained from blood. The clonotype was recovered from a woman in her forties with Graves' ophthalmopathy. This chain connects TRBV2 to TRBJ2-5; 7 positions match TRBD2. The CDR3 loop reads CASRESTSEETQYF. DNA of the CDR3: TGTGCCAGCAGAGAAAGTACTAGCGAAGAGACCCAGTACTTC.